This entry lists 19 T cell receptor beta chains sequenced from one sample in a study of blood T cell repertoires in COVID-19. Clones were read by immunoSEQ multiplex PCR, and TCRdb kept only the in-frame ones, dropping some. Of fewer than 200,000 clones listed, around 80% are singletons. Sequenced input: PBMCs or T cells enriched from blood (not recorded which). The origin of the receptors is a woman between 50 and 59 years old in a cohort exposed to, infected with or recovered from COVID-19 (not recorded which).

The rearrangement links TRBV9 to TRBJ2-5, with D possibly matching TRBD2 (5 bases). The CDR3 totals 12 residues. Trimming took 4 bases from V and 3 from J, leaving 7 bases between them. Germline loops: CDR1 SGDLS, CDR2 YYNGEE. The CDR3: CASSPGEETQYF. The CDR3 DNA reads TGTGCCAGCAGCCCCGGGGAAGAGACCCAGTACTTC.

The chain carries TRBV25-1 and TRBJ1-2; D is possibly TRBD1 (5 bases). This CDR3 spans 13 amino acids. The germline gives CDR1 MGHDK, CDR2 SYGVNS. Trimming removed 2 bases at V and 7 bases at J, with 11 bases between. CDR3 region: CASSEVGQTGYTF. The DNA for the CDR3 is TGTGCCAGCAGTGAAGTGGGGCAAACTGGCTACACCTTC.

The chain uses TRBV30 and TRBJ1-3, with D unclear. The CDR3 is 15 amino acids. The V end lost 0 bases, the J end lost 2 bases, and 11 bases lay between the germline ends. From germline, CDR1 is GTSNPN and CDR2 SVGIG (reference sequence). The CDR3 sequence is CAWSVGLGPGNTIYF. The CDR3, as DNA: TGTGCCTGGAGTGTCGGCCTTGGGCCTGGAAACACCATATATTTT.

The chain combines TRBV14 with TRBJ2-7; D is perhaps TRBD1 (5 bases). Germline-derived CDR1 and CDR2 are SGHDN and FVKESK. V lost 1 base, J lost 2 bases, and 12 bases lay in between. The CDR3 consists of 15 residues. The chain's CDR3 is CASSQAGRATYEQYF. DNA of the CDR3: TGTGCCAGCAGCCAAGCGGGCAGGGCCACCTACGAGCAGTACTTC.

The table lists this clone with a few counts. The CDR3 loop reads CASKWGGQTGELFF. The CDR3 coding sequence is TGTGCCAGCAAATGGGGGGGGCAGACCGGGGAGCTGTTTTTT. This chain links TRBV27 with TRBJ2-2, with a weak D call TRBD2 (7 bases). The CDR3 has 14 residues. Germline V CDR1 and CDR2: MNHEY, SMNVEV (reference sequence). V was trimmed by 7 bases and J by 5 bases, leaving 14 bases between them.

This clone was observed a handful of times. The V and J genes are TRBV6-4 and TRBJ2-7; 8 nucleotides agree with TRBD2. J gave up 2 bases and V 3 bases, and 6 bases lay outside the gene matches. Germline loops: CDR1 MRHNA, CDR2 SNTAGT. The CDR3 spans 15 residues. The CDR3 coding sequence is TGTGCCAGCAGTGATCGTATTAGCGGGACCTACGAGCAGTACTTC. Its translation: CASSDRISGTYEQYF.

The chain has TRBV6-5 and TRBJ2-7; 9 bases agree with TRBD1. Germline V gene sequence: CDR1 MNHEY, CDR2 SVGAGI. The J segment lost 2 bases and the V segment lost 0 bases, leaving 2 bases of the junction unmatched. This CDR3 region has 15 residues. CDR3 DNA sequence: TGTGCCAGCAGTTACTCGGGGACAGGGCCCTACGAGCAGTACTTC. Translation: CASSYSGTGPYEQYF.

The chain has TRBV7-8 and TRBJ1-3, with D possibly TRBD1 on 5 matching bases. The V end was cut by 5 bases, the J end by 1 base, with 18 bases between. The germline V gene encodes CDR1 SGHVS and CDR2 FQNEAQ. This CDR3 has 17 amino acids. This chain's CDR3 is CASSARTLTLSGNTIYF. The CDR3 coding sequence is TGTGCCAGCAGCGCCCGGACATTGACTCTTTCTGGAAACACCATATATTTT.

This sequence joins TRBV28 and TRBJ1-5; weak D call: TRBD1 (6 bases). Germline V gene sequence: CDR1 MDHEN, CDR2 SYDVKM. The CDR3 runs to 17 residues. V lost 4 bases to trimming and J lost 6 bases, with 22 bases between them. The CDR3 DNA reads as TGTGCCAGCAGTTCTCTGGGGACAAGAGGGTTTGGTCAGCCCCAGCATTTT. Translation: CASSSLGTRGFGQPQHF. Combining the CDR3 with reference TRBV28 and TRBJ1-5 gives the whole variable domain DVKVTQSSRYLVKRTGEKVFLECVQDMDHENMFWYRQDPGLGLRLIYFSYDVKMKEKGDIPEGYSVSREKKERFSLILESASTNQTSMYLCASSSLGTRGFGQPQHFGDGTRLSIL.

This clone appeared once. V and J are TRBV6-2 or TRBV6-3 and TRBJ1-2; 7 bases map to TRBD1. CDR3 length: 15 residues. Trimming removed 6 bases from V and 2 bases from J; junction bases left unmatched: 9. Germline V gene lookup returns CDR1 MNHEY and CDR2 SVGEGT. The CDR3 DNA is TGTGCCAGCAGCCCTGATAGACAGGGAAACTATGGCTACACCTTC. Translated, it gives CASSPDRQGNYGYTF.

The V call is TRBV12-3 or TRBV12-4, the J call TRBJ1-2; maybe TRBD1 (5 bases). V lost 2 bases and J 2 bases, leaving 6 bases between the germline ends. This CDR3 spans 13 amino acids. The CDR3, as DNA: TGTGCCAGCAGTTTACGGGGGAACTATGGCTACACCTTC. It specifies CASSLRGNYGYTF.

The chain links TRBV19 to TRBJ1-5, with TRBD1 as a possible D gene (5 bases). The CDR3 consists of 16 residues. Germline V gene lookup returns CDR1 LNHDA and CDR2 SQIVND (reference sequence). V lost 3 bases to trimming and J lost 5 bases, with 17 bases between them. Here the CDR3 reads CASSIIPVGGDQPQHF. CDR3 DNA: TGTGCCAGTAGTATTATACCTGTGGGGGGAGATCAGCCCCAGCATTTT.

In its sample, this clone was seen once. The CDR3 region is CASSFTGRAGYTF. The DNA of the CDR3 is TGTGCCAGCAGTTTTACAGGACGGGCTGGCTACACCTTC. This chain uses TRBV12-3 or TRBV12-4 with TRBJ1-2, with D perhaps matching TRBD1 (5 bases). CDR3 length: 13 amino acids. With 3 bases removed from V and 7 bases from J, the gap between germline ends came to 12 bases.

V and J are TRBV18 and TRBJ2-5; 9 bases match TRBD2. The germline CDR1 and CDR2 sequences are KGHSH and LQKENI. The junction had 5 bases not matched to a gene; V was cut back by 4 bases and J by 2 bases. The CDR3 spans 15 residues. The CDR3 loop reads CASSQIAGDQETQYF. CDR3 nucleotides: TGTGCCAGCTCACAGATAGCGGGAGATCAAGAGACCCAGTACTTC.

The chain carries TRBV13 and TRBJ2-5, with TRBD1 identical over 8 bases. Germline values: CDR1 PRHDT, CDR2 FYEKMQ (reference sequence). The CDR3 covers 14 residues. V was pared by 5 bases and J by 5 bases, with 7 bases of the junction left unmatched. The CDR3 here is CASSRTGTGETQYF. In DNA form, the CDR3 reads TGTGCCAGCAGCCGGACAGGGACGGGGGAGACCCAGTACTTC.

J is TRBJ2-7 and V is TRBV5-1; D is possibly TRBD2 (6 bases). The V end was cut by 8 bases, the J end by 4 bases, with 22 bases between. Germline V gene lookup returns CDR1 SGHRS and CDR2 YFSETQ. This CDR3 has 15 amino acids. CDR3 coding DNA: TGCGCCAGTCGCACCCTCCCAGGGACTTCGTACGAGCAGTACTTC. Translating gives CASRTLPGTSYEQYF. Full variable domain (rest looked up from reference TRBV5-1 and TRBJ2-7): KAGVTQTPRYLIKTRGQQVTLSCSPISGHRSVSWYQQTPGQGLQFLFEYFSETQRNKGNFPGRFSGRQFSNSRSEMNVSTLELGDSALYLCASRTLPGTSYEQYFGPGTRLTVT.

This clone is a singleton in its sample. The chain is built from TRBV19 and TRBJ1-5, with 9 nucleotides matching TRBD1. Germline V gives CDR1 LNHDA, CDR2 SQIVND (reference sequence). V gave up 4 bases and J gave up 6 bases; unmatched junction bases: 13. The CDR3 runs to 17 residues. This CDR3 is CASSRATRDRESQPQHF. CDR3 in DNA: TGTGCCAGTAGTAGGGCCACCCGGGACAGGGAATCTCAGCCCCAGCATTTT.

V gene TRBV6-5 combines with J gene TRBJ2-7; 9 bases fit TRBD1. CDR3 length: 14 amino acids. Germline V gene sequence: CDR1 MNHEY, CDR2 SVGAGI. V was clipped by 6 bases and J by 7 bases; unmatched bases: 10. CDR3 residues: CASRVQGANGEQYF. As DNA, the CDR3 is TGTGCCAGCAGGGTACAGGGGGCTAACGGGGAGCAGTACTTC.

The V call is TRBV7-9, the J call TRBJ2-2, with D maybe TRBD2 (6 bases). This CDR3 comprises 14 residues. Germline V gene lookup returns CDR1 SEHNR and CDR2 FQNEAQ (reference sequence). The V end was cut by 3 bases, the J end by 4 bases, with 9 bases between. CDR3 region: CASSFGGSTGELFF. In DNA form, the CDR3 reads TGTGCCAGCAGCTTTGGGGGGAGCACCGGGGAGCTGTTTTTT.